The 24 T cell receptor beta chains given below trace back to one sample, sequenced in a study of cytomegalovirus exposure and HLA in healthy donors. 13 Jbeta primers and 60 Vbeta primers were used for the PCR. Assay: immunoSEQ multiplex PCR; the TCRdb copy retains only in-frame clones and omits some. The sample carries 100,000 or so clones, around 74% recorded once. The sequenced sample was PBMCs. These receptor sequences come from a woman in her thirties or forties in good health and CMV-seronegative.

The rearrangement uses TRBV11-2 and TRBJ2-7; possible D gene TRBD1, 6 bases. The germline V gene encodes CDR1 SGHAT and CDR2 FQNNGV. The CDR3 extends over 13 amino acids. V gave up 1 base and J gave up 2 bases, with 6 bases separating them. The CDR3 loop reads CASSLGTAYEQYF. CDR3 nucleotides: TGTGCCAGCAGCTTAGGGACAGCCTACGAGCAGTACTTC.

The chain recombines TRBV6-5 with TRBJ2-7; unclear D gene. The CDR3 extends over 15 amino acids. Trimming stripped 5 bases from V and 6 bases from J, with 20 bases between. The germline CDR1 and CDR2 sequences are MNHEY and SVGAGI. The CDR3 DNA reads TGTGCCAGCAGTCCGAGACGGAGCCCCATAACCGAGCAGTACTTC. Protein: CASSPRRSPITEQYF.

In this sample, this clone turned up once. DNA for the CDR3: TGTGCCAGTAGTATCGCGACAGGGGCTGCAGGGGAGCTGTTTTTT. Its protein product is CASSIATGAAGELFF. The gene calls are TRBV19 and TRBJ2-2, with 8 bases lining up with TRBD1. Trimming took 3 bases from V and 8 from J; bases not matched to a gene: 8. The CDR3 extends over 15 amino acids. Germline loops: CDR1 LNHDA, CDR2 SQIVND (reference sequence).

V and J are TRBV28 and TRBJ1-2; D is perhaps TRBD1 (5 bases). Germline lookup yields CDR1 MDHEN and CDR2 SYDVKM. V lost 10 bases to trimming and J lost 3 bases, with 30 bases between them. The CDR3 covers 18 residues. As DNA, the CDR3 is TGTGCCATCACCCGTTCTCCGGGACTACGCTTAATGGACTATGGCTACACCTTC. Translation: CAITRSPGLRLMDYGYTF.

V usage is TRBV15 and J usage is TRBJ2-7; TRBD1 matches 11 bases. J was trimmed by 3 bases and V by 5 bases; bases with no gene match: 3. The CDR3 sequence is 14 residues long. CDR1 and CDR2 (germline): LNHNV, YYDKDF (reference sequence). The CDR3 coding sequence is TGTGCCACCAGCGGAGGGACAGGGGGCTACGAGCAGTACTTC. Translating gives CATSGGTGGYEQYF.

The chain has TRBV6-1 and TRBJ1-2, with 7 bases identical to TRBD1. The CDR3 has 17 residues. V shed 4 bases and J 0 bases; nucleotides not matched to a gene: 11. CDR1 is MNHNS, CDR2 SASEGT, per germline. The CDR3 sequence is CASSVDFRGISNYGYTF. The CDR3 region has the DNA TGTGCCAGCAGTGTGGATTTCAGGGGGATATCTAACTATGGCTACACCTTC.

This clone was detected only a few times. The chain employs TRBV7-9 and TRBJ1-1; 8 positions match TRBD1. The CDR3 is made up of 15 amino acids. V lost 4 bases, J lost 1 base, and 5 bases stayed unmatched. CDR1 and CDR2 from the germline V gene are SEHNR and FQNEAQ (reference sequence). Written as DNA, the CDR3 is TGTGCCAGCAGCTCTAGGGACAGGCGGAACACTGAAGCTTTCTTT. Its protein is CASSSRDRRNTEAFF.

The genes are TRBV5-1 and TRBJ2-5, with D unresolved. Looked up from germline, CDR1 is SGHRS and CDR2 is YFSETQ. The V end was cut by 4 bases, the J end by 1 base, with 5 bases between. The CDR3 length is 12 residues. CDR3 loop: CASSTSQETQYF. The CDR3, as DNA: TGCGCCAGCAGCACATCCCAAGAGACCCAGTACTTC.

V is TRBV4-1 and J is TRBJ1-6, with 7 bases fitting TRBD1. The ends lost 0 bases at V and 10 bases at J; junction bases unmatched: 9. Germline-derived CDR1 and CDR2 are MGHRA and YSYEKL. The length of the CDR3 is 16 residues. Here the CDR3 DNA reads TGCGCCAGCAGCCAAGAACAGGGGACTCGGAGCTCACCCCTCCACTTT. Amino acid sequence: CASSQEQGTRSSPLHF.

The V gene is TRBV18, the J gene TRBJ2-2; 7 bases map to TRBD1. Germline V CDR1 and CDR2: KGHSH, LQKENI. V shed 2 bases, J shed 5 bases, and the junction held 8 bases outside the gene matches. The length of the CDR3 is 16 residues. CDR3 sequence (DNA): TGTGCCAGCTCACCAAGCCGACAGGGTGGGACCGGGGAGCTGTTTTTT. Translated, it gives CASSPSRQGGTGELFF.

The gene calls are TRBV4-3 and TRBJ2-5; 10 bases align to TRBD1. The junction had 10 bases not matched to a gene; V was cut back by 0 bases and J by 3 bases. This CDR3 has 18 amino acids. Germline assignment: CDR1 LGHNA and CDR2 YSLEER. In nucleotides, the CDR3 is TGCGCCAGCAGCCAAGATCAATTTGGACAGGGGGATAAAGAGACCCAGTACTTC. Its protein is CASSQDQFGQGDKETQYF.

This clone was counted between two and nine times. The chain couples TRBV14 to TRBJ1-4; D gene ambiguous. The CDR3 contains 12 residues. The V gene's germline CDR1 is SGHDN and CDR2 FVKESK. Trimming left V 5 bases short and J 7 bases short, with 8 bases between. The CDR3 DNA reads TGTGCCAGCAGCTATACGAGTGAAAAACTGTTTTTT. Translating gives CASSYTSEKLFF.

The chain joins TRBV19 to TRBJ1-2, with D perhaps matching TRBD1 (5 bases). V lost 3 bases and J 4 bases, leaving 9 bases between the germline ends. The V gene's germline CDR1 is LNHDA and CDR2 SQIVND (reference sequence). The CDR3 length is 13 residues. This CDR3 is CASSIGQGYGYTF. The DNA of the CDR3 is TGTGCCAGTAGTATCGGCCAGGGCTATGGCTACACCTTC.

The chain combines TRBV27 with TRBJ2-3; 11 bases fit TRBD2. CDR3 length: 16 residues. CDR1 and CDR2 (germline): MNHEY, SMNVEV (reference sequence). With V trimmed by 3 bases and J by 2 bases, 4 bases remained unmatched. CDR3 bases: TGTGCCAGCAGTTTGAGACTAGCGGGGACCACAGATACGCAGTATTTT. This encodes CASSLRLAGTTDTQYF.

This clone was recorded a few times. The chain is built from TRBV27 and TRBJ1-1; 8 bases are shared with TRBD1. Losses at the gene ends were 5 bases for V and 2 bases for J; bases not matched to a gene: 10. This CDR3 spans 16 amino acids. Germline V gene lookup returns CDR1 MNHEY and CDR2 SMNVEV (reference sequence). CDR3 DNA: TGTGCCAGCAGTGCACACGGACAGGGTCCCAACACTGAAGCTTTCTTT. This sequence encodes CASSAHGQGPNTEAFF.

V usage is TRBV11-2 and J usage is TRBJ2-5, with D possibly TRBD2 on 5 matching bases. Trimming cost V 6 bases and J 3 bases, with 11 bases left between them. This CDR3 region has 13 residues. CDR1 and CDR2 from the germline V gene are SGHAT and FQNNGV. CDR3 nucleotides: TGTGCCAGCAGTCAAGCGGAAAAAGAGACCCAGTACTTC. Residues: CASSQAEKETQYF.

The chain couples TRBV5-1 to TRBJ1-1, with 7 bases identical to TRBD1. Germline CDR1 is SGHRS and CDR2 is YFSETQ. CDR3 length: 14 amino acids. Unmatched junction bases numbered 6, after V lost 0 bases and J lost 7 bases. The DNA for the CDR3 is TGCGCCAGCAGCTTGGGAGGGGGCGTGGATGAAGCTTTCTTT. Its protein product is CASSLGGGVDEAFF.

The chain links TRBV6-6 to TRBJ2-3, with a weak D call TRBD2 (7 bases). Deletions cut 3 bases from V and 2 bases from J, with 15 bases between. The CDR3 has 16 amino acids. Germline loops: CDR1 MNHNY, CDR2 SVGAGI (reference sequence). The DNA of the CDR3 is TGTGCCAGCAGTTATCGTGTTGCGGGGGCCACAGATACGCAGTATTTT. Protein product: CASSYRVAGATDTQYF.

The chain employs TRBV7-2 and TRBJ1-5, with D unresolved. This CDR3 contains 15 residues. The V end was cut by 5 bases, the J end by 2 bases, with 13 bases between. Germline assignment: CDR1 SGHTA and CDR2 FQGNSA. The CDR3: CASSPTSGGNQPQHF. As DNA, the CDR3 is TGTGCCAGCAGCCCTACTTCGGGAGGCAATCAGCCCCAGCATTTT.

There are a few counts of this clone. This sequence joins TRBV5-4 and TRBJ1-2, with a tentative D call TRBD1 (6 bases). Germline V gene data show CDR1 as SGHNT and CDR2 as YYREEE (reference sequence). The V and J ends lost 4 bases and 3 bases respectively, with 22 bases between them. The CDR3 consists of 17 residues. In DNA form, the CDR3 reads TGTGCCAGCAGCCCGGCGGGGGGCTCAATATCGTACTATGGCTACACCTTC. Protein: CASSPAGGSISYYGYTF.

V usage is TRBV18 and J usage is TRBJ2-7; no firm D call. V lost 4 bases, J lost 2 bases, and 6 bases lay in between. The CDR3 is made up of 12 amino acids. Per germline, CDR1 KGHSH and CDR2 LQKENI. The CDR3 loop is CASSLNTYEQYF. The CDR3 DNA reads as TGTGCCAGCTCACTAAACACCTACGAGCAGTACTTC.

There are a few counts of this clone. This sequence joins TRBV13 and TRBJ2-7; 10 bases agree with TRBD1. This CDR3 has 16 amino acids. The ends lost 3 bases at V and 5 bases at J; junction bases unmatched: 10. The germline V gene encodes CDR1 PRHDT and CDR2 FYEKMQ (reference sequence). The CDR3 protein is CASSLARQGAYHEQYF. In DNA, the CDR3 is TGTGCCAGCAGCTTGGCCAGACAGGGGGCTTACCACGAGCAGTACTTC. Using reference TRBV13 and TRBJ2-7 for the parts outside the CDR3, the full variable domain is AAGVIQSPRHLIKEKRETATLKCYPIPRHDTVYWYQQGPGQDPQFLISFYEKMQSDKGSIPDRFSAQQFSDYHSELNMSSLELGDSALYFCASSLARQGAYHEQYFGPGTRLTVT.

This sequence joins TRBV5-1 and TRBJ2-3; weak D call: TRBD2 (7 bases). This CDR3 has 14 residues. Germline lookup yields CDR1 SGHRS and CDR2 YFSETQ. V was trimmed by 4 bases and J by 1 base, leaving 10 bases between them. The CDR3 loop is CASSGGARTDTQYF. CDR3 DNA: TGCGCCAGCAGCGGGGGGGCCCGCACAGATACGCAGTATTTT. Complete variable domain (other parts from reference TRBV5-1 and TRBJ2-3): KAGVTQTPRYLIKTRGQQVTLSCSPISGHRSVSWYQQTPGQGLQFLFEYFSETQRNKGNFPGRFSGRQFSNSRSEMNVSTLELGDSALYLCASSGGARTDTQYFGPGTRLTVL.

Here the CDR3 DNA reads TGTGCCTTGGACAGGGGGACCTACGAGCAGTACTTC. This codes for CALDRGTYEQYF. The chain carries TRBV30 and TRBJ2-7, with 10 bases identical to TRBD1. The ends lost 7 bases at V and 2 bases at J; junction bases unmatched: 2. The CDR3 extends over 12 amino acids. Germline V gives CDR1 GTSNPN, CDR2 SVGIG (reference sequence).